This T cell receptor (beta chain) was recovered during a study of neurological immune-mediated disorders. Specified time point: longitudinal time-point 1 (baseline). MiXCR was run by TCRdb on the 5' RACE reads, yielding one entry per CDR3 protein. The sample holds under 90,000 distinct CDR3 sequences, roughly a tenth seen once. This clonotype was picked up many times. This CDR3 contains 12 residues. The V and J ends lost 3 bases and 3 bases respectively, with 9 bases between them. Germline loops: CDR1 DFQATT, CDR2 SNEGSKA (reference sequence). The material sequenced was PBMCs. The J gene is TRBJ2-7, the V gene TRBV20-1; D is possibly TRBD1 or TRBD2 (5 bases each). This clonotype was sampled from a man under 40 in good health. CDR3 amino acids: CSARLGVYEQYF. DNA of the CDR3: TGCAGTGCTAGGTTGGGGGTCTACGAGCAGTACTTC.